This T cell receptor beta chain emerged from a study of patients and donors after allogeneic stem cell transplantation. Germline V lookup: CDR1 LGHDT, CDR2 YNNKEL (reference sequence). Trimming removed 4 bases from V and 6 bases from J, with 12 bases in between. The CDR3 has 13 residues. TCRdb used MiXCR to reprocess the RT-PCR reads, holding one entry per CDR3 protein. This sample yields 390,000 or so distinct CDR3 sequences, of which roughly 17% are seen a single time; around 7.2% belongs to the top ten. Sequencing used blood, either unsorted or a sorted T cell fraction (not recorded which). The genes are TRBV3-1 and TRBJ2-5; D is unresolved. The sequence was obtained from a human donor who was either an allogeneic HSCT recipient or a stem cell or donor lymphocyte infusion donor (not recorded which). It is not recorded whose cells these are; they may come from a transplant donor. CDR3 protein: CASSLGGRKTQYF. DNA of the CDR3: TGTGCCAGCAGCCTGGGTGGGCGAAAGACCCAGTACTTC.